This T cell receptor (beta chain) was captured in a study of identical twins. This clonotype was recorded many times. Its antigen is as yet unknown. Germline CDR1 is SGHDT and CDR2 is YYEEEE. The CDR3 loop spans 15 amino acids. The junction had 4 bases not matched to a gene; V was cut back by 4 bases and J by 3 bases. Study-level findings and limits: Shared out-of-frame alpha sequences (those common to twins) showed excess low generation probability.

TCRdb re-analysed the 5' RACE reads in MiXCR, keeping a single row per CDR3 protein. Found here are some 630,000 distinct CDR3 sequences, under 8.5% of them singletons; the top ten hold 1.5% to 2%. This sample also belongs to another study, concerning yellow fever vaccine responses in identical twins. That investigation notes: Vaccine T cell responses of twins reportedly seemed partly convergent and partly personalized.

The sequence was obtained from a woman aged 18-29 years in good health. The chain couples TRBV5-6 to TRBJ2-4; the match to TRBD1 covers 10 bases. The sequenced sample was PBMCs. The CDR3 DNA reads as TGTGCCAGCAGCAAGGGACAGGGGAACAAAAACATTCAGTACTTC. Translating it yields CASSKGQGNKNIQYF.